This TCR beta chain was recovered during a study of cytomegalovirus exposure and HLA in healthy donors. Whole-study findings and limits: An analysis that came later showed most CMV-associated TCR beta chains appearing HLA-restricted. Later analysis associated a missense DCLRE1C variant with TCR beta V- and J-gene trimming.

The PCR was carried out with 60 Vbeta primers and 13 Jbeta primers. This table comes from immunoSEQ multiplex PCR, and its TCRdb copy is limited to in-frame clones, with some not included. The sample carries approximately 140,000 clones, around three quarters recorded once. Concerning this clone: Its antigen is still unknown.

This receptor was identified in a man in his forties in good health and CMV-seronegative. The source material was PBMCs.

Here the CDR3 reads CASRHRGRTNYGYTF. The CDR3 region has the DNA TGTGCCAGCAGGCACAGGGGACGAACTAACTATGGCTACACCTTC. This rearrangement joins TRBV5-6 to TRBJ1-2, with 7 positions matching TRBD1. The CDR3 is 15 residues long. The V segment lost 5 bases and the J segment 0 bases; nucleotides outside the gene matches: 7. Per the germline V gene, CDR1 is SGHDT and CDR2 is YYEEEE.